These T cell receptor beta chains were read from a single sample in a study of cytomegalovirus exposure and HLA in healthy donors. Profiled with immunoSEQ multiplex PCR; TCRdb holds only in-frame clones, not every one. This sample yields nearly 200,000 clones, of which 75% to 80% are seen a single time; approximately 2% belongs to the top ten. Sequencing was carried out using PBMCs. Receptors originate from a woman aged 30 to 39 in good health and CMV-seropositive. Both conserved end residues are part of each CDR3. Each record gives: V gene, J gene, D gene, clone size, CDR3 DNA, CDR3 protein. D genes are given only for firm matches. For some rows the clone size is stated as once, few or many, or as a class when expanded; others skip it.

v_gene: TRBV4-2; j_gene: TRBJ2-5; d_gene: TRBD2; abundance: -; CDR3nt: TGTGCCAGCAGCCAGGCGACTAGCGGGGGGGCCGGTGAGACCCAGTACTTC; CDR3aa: CASSQATSGGAGETQYF
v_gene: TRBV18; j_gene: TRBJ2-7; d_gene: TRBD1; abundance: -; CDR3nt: TGTGCCAGCTCACCCGGGACAGGGCCCTACGAGCAGTACTTC; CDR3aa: CASSPGTGPYEQYF
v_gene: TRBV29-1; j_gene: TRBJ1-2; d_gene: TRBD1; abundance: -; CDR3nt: TGCAGCGTAACCGGGACAGCCTATGGCTACACCTTC; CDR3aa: CSVTGTAYGYTF
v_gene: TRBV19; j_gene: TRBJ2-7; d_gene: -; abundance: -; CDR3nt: TGTGCCAGTAGTAGAACCGACAGGTCGAACTACGAGCAGTACTTC; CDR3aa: CASSRTDRSNYEQYF
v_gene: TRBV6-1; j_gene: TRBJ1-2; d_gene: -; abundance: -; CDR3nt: TGTGCCACAAAATGGGCCGGGACTAGTGGCTACACCTTC; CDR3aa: CATKWAGTSGYTF
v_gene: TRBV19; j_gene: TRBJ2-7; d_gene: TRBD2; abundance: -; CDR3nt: TGTGCCAGTAGTATAGGGCGGGAGTGGGAGCAGTACTTC; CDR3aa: CASSIGREWEQYF
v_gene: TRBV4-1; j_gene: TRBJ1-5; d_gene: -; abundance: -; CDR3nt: TGCGCCAGCAGCCGATTGACAGGTTATAGCAATCAGCCCCAGCATTTT; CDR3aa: CASSRLTGYSNQPQHF
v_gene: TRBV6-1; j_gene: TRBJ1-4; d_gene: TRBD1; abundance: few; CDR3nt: TGTGCCAGCAGTTTTATGGGACAGGGTAATGAAAAACTGTTTTTT; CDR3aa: CASSFMGQGNEKLFF
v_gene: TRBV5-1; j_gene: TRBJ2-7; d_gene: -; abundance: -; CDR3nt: TGCGCCAGCAGCCCCGAGGGGGACGAGCAGTACTTC; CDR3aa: CASSPEGDEQYF
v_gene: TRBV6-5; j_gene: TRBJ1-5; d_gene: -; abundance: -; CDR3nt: TGTGCCAGCAGTTACTCGTCGTCCGACCCTGCAGGTCAGCATTTT; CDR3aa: CASSYSSSDPAGQHF
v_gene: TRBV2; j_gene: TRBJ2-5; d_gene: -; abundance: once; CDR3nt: TGTGCCAGCAGTGCTGGGGGGGCGCTGGGAGAGACCCAGTACTTC; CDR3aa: CASSAGGALGETQYF
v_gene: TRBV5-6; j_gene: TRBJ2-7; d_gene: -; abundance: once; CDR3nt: TGTGCCAGCAGCTTGAGCGCAGTCTACGAGCAGTACTTC; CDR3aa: CASSLSAVYEQYF
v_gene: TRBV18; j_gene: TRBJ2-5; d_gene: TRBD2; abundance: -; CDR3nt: TGTGCCAGCTCACTCCAGCCGGGACTAGCGGTTGCGGCCCAGTACTTC; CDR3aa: CASSLQPGLAVAAQYF
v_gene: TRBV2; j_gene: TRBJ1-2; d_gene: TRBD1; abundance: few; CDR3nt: TGTGCCACCGAGACAGGGGGCGGCTATGGCTACACCTTC; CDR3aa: CATETGGGYGYTF
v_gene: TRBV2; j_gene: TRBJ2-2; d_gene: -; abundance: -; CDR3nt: TGTGCCAGCAGGAGACAGGTCATGAACACCGGGGAGCTGTTTTTT; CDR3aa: CASRRQVMNTGELFF
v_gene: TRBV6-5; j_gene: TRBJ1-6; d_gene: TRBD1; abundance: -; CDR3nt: TGTGCCAGCAGCTGGGACAGGGTAGGCTCACCCCTCCACTTT; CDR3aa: CASSWDRVGSPLHF
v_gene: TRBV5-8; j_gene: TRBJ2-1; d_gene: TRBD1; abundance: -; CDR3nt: TGTGCCAGCAGCCAATGGACAGGGAGTTACAATGAGCAGTTCTTC; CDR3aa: CASSQWTGSYNEQFF
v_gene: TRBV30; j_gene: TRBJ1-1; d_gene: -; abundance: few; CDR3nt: TGTGCCTGGAGTGACAGGAACACTGAAGCTTTCTTT; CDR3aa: CAWSDRNTEAFF
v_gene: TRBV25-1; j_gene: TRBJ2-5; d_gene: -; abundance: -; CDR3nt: TGTGCCAGCAGTGAATTTAACTTCCAAGAGACCCAGTACTTC; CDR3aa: CASSEFNFQETQYF